Given below is one T cell receptor (beta chain) in context. Its target is not known. The data were obtained in a study of shared clonotypes between healthy human individuals. Study conclusions and caveats: Enrolling few donors narrowed the genetic and exposure-history diversity that was represented.

The germline CDR1 and CDR2 sequences are SGHTA and FQGTGA. CDR3 length: 15 amino acids. V lost 2 bases and J lost 1, with 11 bases in between. Libraries were prepared by immunoSEQ multiplex PCR; TCRdb keeps only in-frame clonotypes and omits some of them. Counted here are 75,000 to 100,000 clones, less than 60% occurring once; the ten biggest clones make up roughly 16%. Sequences were obtained from PBMCs. The gene calls are TRBV7-3 and TRBJ2-5, with unresolved D. The origin of this receptor is a woman aged 40 to 50 in good health. Some clones in this sample may be carry-over from other donors' samples. The CDR3 region is CASSLYAGPQETQYF. The CDR3 DNA follows: TGTGCCAGCAGCTTATACGCAGGACCCCAAGAGACCCAGTACTTC.